These 14 T cell receptor beta chains were all obtained from the same sample, sequenced in a study of T cells expressing NK-cell markers. TCRdb reprocessed the 5' RACE reads and stores each CDR3 protein as one record, lacking DNA. The sample has 200,000 to 300,000 distinct CDR3 sequences. Sequenced sample: blood T cells: a sorted CD56 or NKG2C T cell subset, CD4+ or CD8+ T cells, or bulk PBMC T cells (not recorded which). Receptors were obtained from a woman between 18 and 75 years old in good health.

J is TRBJ1-1 and V is TRBV20-1. This CDR3 has 14 amino acids. The germline CDR1 and CDR2 sequences are DFQATT and SNEGSKA (reference sequence). The CDR3 region is CSARDNLVARGAFF.

The chain joins TRBV27 to TRBJ1-5; TCRdb's assignment of TRBD1 cannot be checked, as there is no DNA. The CDR3 contains 13 residues. Germline CDR1 and CDR2: MNHEY and SMNVEV (reference sequence). CDR3: CASSSTAYQPQHF.

The chain uses TRBV4-2 and TRBJ2-5; TCRdb's assignment of TRBD1 cannot be checked, as there is no DNA. The CDR3 has 16 residues. CDR1 is LGHNA and CDR2 is YNFKEQ in the germline V gene. CDR3 protein: CASSLSGTQYQETQYF.

The chain is built from TRBV6-5 and TRBJ2-7; there is no DNA to check the TCRdb D call of TRBD2. Germline lookup yields CDR1 MNHEY and CDR2 SVGAGI. The CDR3 is 11 residues long. The CDR3 region is CASSRGIEQYF.

V gene TRBV7-9 combines with J gene TRBJ2-5; TCRdb gives TRBD2 as the D gene, but with no DNA this cannot be confirmed. The CDR3 has 14 residues. Germline V gene sequence: CDR1 SEHNR, CDR2 FQNEAQ (reference sequence). The CDR3 reads CASSMGSGQETQYF. The entire variable domain, with the rest obtained from reference TRBV7-9 and TRBJ2-5, is as follows: DTGVSQNPRHKITKRGQNVTFRCDPISEHNRLYWYRQTLGQGPEFLTYFQNEAQLEKSRLLSDRFSAERPKGSFSTLEIQRTEQGDSAMYLCASSMGSGQETQYFGPGTRLLVL.

This chain joins TRBV29-1 and TRBJ2-1. Germline-derived CDR1 and CDR2 are SQVTM and ANQGSEA. The CDR3 covers 14 residues. The CDR3 here is CSVITPSSYNEQFF.

J is TRBJ2-1 and V is TRBV20-1; the TCRdb D gene call, TRBD1, has no DNA to confirm it. Germline assignment: CDR1 DFQATT and CDR2 SNEGSKA (reference sequence). The CDR3 consists of 18 residues. CDR3 sequence: CSARTALTPGQGYNEQFF.

This rearrangement joins TRBV20-1 to TRBJ2-1; TCRdb's D gene call, TRBD1, goes unchecked for lack of DNA. Germline CDR1 DFQATT, CDR2 SNEGSKA (reference sequence). CDR3 size: 15 residues. This chain's CDR3 is CSAPPSASSYNEQFF.

CDR3 in amino acids: CASSYTGAGTGELFF. V gene TRBV6-5 combines with J gene TRBJ2-2; TCRdb designates TRBD1, a call that cannot be tested without DNA. The CDR3 runs 15 residues. CDR1 and CDR2 (germline): MNHEY, SVGAGI.

The gene calls are TRBV29-1 and TRBJ2-1; without DNA, the TCRdb call of TRBD2 cannot be checked. The CDR3 is 14 residues long. CDR1 is SQVTM, CDR2 ANQGSEA, per germline. The CDR3 protein is CSVDGRAFYNEQFF.

This rearrangement joins TRBV4-3 to TRBJ2-4; no DNA is available, so the TRBD2 call from TCRdb remains unchecked. The CDR3 is made up of 20 amino acids. CDR1 is LGHNA, CDR2 YSLEER, per germline. CDR3 region: CASSQEPSGGHDPPKNIQYF.

The chain is built from TRBV29-1 and TRBJ2-7; without DNA, the TCRdb call of TRBD2 cannot be checked. Germline CDR1 and CDR2: SQVTM and ANQGSEA. The length of the CDR3 is 13 residues. The CDR3 region is CSVALSNPYEQYF.

The chain uses TRBV11-2 and TRBJ2-1; TCRdb outputs TRBD2, but without DNA this stays unchecked. In germline, CDR1 is SGHAT, CDR2 FQNNGV. The CDR3 has 17 amino acids. The chain's CDR3 is CASSRNWASGSYNEQFF.

The V and J genes are TRBV12-3 or TRBV12-4 and TRBJ2-2; the TRBD2 assignment by TCRdb is unverifiable without DNA. The CDR3 is made up of 13 amino acids. This chain's CDR3 is CASRGLLTGELFF.